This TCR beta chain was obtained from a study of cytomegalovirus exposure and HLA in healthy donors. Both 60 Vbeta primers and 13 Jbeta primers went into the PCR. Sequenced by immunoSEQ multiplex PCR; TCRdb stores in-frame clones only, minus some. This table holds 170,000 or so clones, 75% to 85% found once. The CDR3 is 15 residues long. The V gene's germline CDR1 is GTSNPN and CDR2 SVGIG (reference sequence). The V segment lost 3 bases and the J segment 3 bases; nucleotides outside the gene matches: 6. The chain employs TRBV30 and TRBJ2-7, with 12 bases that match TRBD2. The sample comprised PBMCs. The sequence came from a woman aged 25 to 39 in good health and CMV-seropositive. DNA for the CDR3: TGTGCCTGGAGACTAGCGGGAGGTGTGAACTACGAGCAGTACTTC. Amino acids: CAWRLAGGVNYEQYF. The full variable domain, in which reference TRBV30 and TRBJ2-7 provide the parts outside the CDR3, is SQTIHQWPATLVQPVGSPLSLECTVEGTSNPNLYWYRQAAGRGLQLLFYSVGIGQISSEVPQNLSASRPQDRQFILSSKKLLLSDSGFYLCAWRLAGGVNYEQYFGPGTRLTVT.